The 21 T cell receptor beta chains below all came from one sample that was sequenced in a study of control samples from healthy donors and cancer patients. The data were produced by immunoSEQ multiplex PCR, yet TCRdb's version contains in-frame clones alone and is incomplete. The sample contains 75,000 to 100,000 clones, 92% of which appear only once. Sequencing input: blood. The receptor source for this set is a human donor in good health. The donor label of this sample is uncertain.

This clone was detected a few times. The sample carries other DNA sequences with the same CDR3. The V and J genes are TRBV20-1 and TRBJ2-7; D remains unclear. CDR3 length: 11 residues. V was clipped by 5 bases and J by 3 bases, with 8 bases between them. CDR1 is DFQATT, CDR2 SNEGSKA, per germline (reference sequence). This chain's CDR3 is CSASGGYEQYF. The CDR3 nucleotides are TGCAGTGCTTCTGGCGGCTACGAGCAGTACTTC.

DNA for the CDR3: TGTGCCAGCAGTTACGTCGAGCGGGTTTGGGAGACCCAGTACTTC. This sequence encodes CASSYVERVWETQYF. The rearrangement links TRBV6-6 to TRBJ2-5; possibly TRBD2 for D (6 bases). The germline V gene encodes CDR1 MNHNY and CDR2 SVGAGI (reference sequence). The CDR3 runs to 15 residues. Trimming took off 2 bases at V and 5 bases at J, with 15 bases between the two ends.

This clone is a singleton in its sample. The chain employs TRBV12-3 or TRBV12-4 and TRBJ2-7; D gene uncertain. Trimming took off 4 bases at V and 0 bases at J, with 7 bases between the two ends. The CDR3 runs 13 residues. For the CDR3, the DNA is TGTGCCAGCAGTTATCGGGTCTCCTACGAGCAGTACTTC. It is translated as CASSYRVSYEQYF.

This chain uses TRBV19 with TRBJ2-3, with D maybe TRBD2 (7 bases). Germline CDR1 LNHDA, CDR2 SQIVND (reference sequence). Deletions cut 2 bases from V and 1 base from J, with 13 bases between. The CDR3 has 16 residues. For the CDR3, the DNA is TGTGCCAGTAGTATAAGGGGGGGCACGGGCACAGATACGCAGTATTTT. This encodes CASSIRGGTGTDTQYF.

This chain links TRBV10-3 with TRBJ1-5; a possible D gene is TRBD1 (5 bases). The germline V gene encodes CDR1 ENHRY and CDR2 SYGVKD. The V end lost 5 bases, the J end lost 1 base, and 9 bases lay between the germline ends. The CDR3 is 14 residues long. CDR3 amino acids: CAISPGFSNQPQHF. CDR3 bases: TGTGCCATCAGTCCAGGGTTCAGCAATCAGCCCCAGCATTTT.

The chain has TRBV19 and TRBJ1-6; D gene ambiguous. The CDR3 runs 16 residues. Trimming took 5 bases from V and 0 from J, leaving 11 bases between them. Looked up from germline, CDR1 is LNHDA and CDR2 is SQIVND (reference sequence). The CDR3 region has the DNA TGTGCCAGTAGTCAGAACATCGGCTCCTATAATTCACCCCTCCACTTT. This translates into CASSQNIGSYNSPLHF.

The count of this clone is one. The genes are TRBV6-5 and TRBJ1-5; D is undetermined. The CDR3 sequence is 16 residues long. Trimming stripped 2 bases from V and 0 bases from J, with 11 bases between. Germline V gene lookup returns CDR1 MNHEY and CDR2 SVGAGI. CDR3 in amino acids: CASSYGGFDSNQPQHF. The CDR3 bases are TGTGCCAGCAGTTACGGCGGCTTCGATAGCAATCAGCCCCAGCATTTT.

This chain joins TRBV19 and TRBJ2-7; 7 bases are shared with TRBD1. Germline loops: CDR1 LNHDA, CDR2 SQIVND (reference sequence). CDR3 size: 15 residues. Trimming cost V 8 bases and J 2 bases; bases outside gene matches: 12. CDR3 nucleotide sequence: TGTGCCAGTTCCCGTACAGGGGAGAGGACCTACGAGCAGTACTTC. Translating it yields CASSRTGERTYEQYF.

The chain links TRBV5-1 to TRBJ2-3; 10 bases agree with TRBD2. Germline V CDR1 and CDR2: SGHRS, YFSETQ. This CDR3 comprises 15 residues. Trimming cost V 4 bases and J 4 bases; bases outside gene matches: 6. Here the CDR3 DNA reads TGCGCCAGCAGCCTGGGACTAGCGCGCGCAGATACGCAGTATTTT. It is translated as CASSLGLARADTQYF.

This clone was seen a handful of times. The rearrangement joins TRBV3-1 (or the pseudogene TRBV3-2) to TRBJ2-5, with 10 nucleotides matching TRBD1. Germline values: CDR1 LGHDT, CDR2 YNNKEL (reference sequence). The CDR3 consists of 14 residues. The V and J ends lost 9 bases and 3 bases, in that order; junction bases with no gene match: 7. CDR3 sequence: CARTGGGNEETQYF. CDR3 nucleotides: TGTGCCAGGACAGGGGGCGGAAACGAAGAGACCCAGTACTTC.

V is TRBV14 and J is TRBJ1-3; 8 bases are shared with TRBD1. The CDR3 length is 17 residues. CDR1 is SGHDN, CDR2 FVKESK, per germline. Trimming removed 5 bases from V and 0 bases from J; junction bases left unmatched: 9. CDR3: CASSSAGTGFSGNTIYF. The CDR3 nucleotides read TGTGCCAGCAGCTCCGCCGGGACAGGATTCTCTGGAAACACCATATATTTT.

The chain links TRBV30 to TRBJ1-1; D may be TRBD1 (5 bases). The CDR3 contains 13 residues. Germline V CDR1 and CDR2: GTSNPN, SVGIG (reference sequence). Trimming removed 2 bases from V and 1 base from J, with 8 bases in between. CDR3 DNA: TGTGCCTGGAGTCTAGACAGGAACACTGAAGCTTTCTTT. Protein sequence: CAWSLDRNTEAFF.

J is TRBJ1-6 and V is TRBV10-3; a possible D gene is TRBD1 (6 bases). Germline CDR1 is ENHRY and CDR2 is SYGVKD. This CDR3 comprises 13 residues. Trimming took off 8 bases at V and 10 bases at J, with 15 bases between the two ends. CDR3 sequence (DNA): TGTGCCATCGGCCTTGGACAGACATCACCCCTCCACTTT. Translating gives CAIGLGQTSPLHF.

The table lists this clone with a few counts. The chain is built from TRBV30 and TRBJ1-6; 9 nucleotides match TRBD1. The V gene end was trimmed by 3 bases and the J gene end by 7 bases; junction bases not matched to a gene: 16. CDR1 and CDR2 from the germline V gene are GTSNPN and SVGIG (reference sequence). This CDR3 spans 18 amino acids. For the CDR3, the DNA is TGTGCCTGGAGCCGGGGAAGATTGGGACAGGGATCGAATTCACCCCTCCACTTT. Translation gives CAWSRGRLGQGSNSPLHF.

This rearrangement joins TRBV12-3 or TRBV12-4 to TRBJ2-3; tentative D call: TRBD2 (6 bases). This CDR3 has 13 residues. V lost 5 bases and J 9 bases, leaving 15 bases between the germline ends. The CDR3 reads CASSGDSVGTQYF. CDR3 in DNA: TGTGCCAGCAGTGGGGACTCCGTGGGAACGCAGTATTTT.

The CDR3 here is CASRTGWGGYTF. In nucleotides, the CDR3 is TGTGCCAGCAGAACAGGGTGGGGTGGCTACACCTTC. V and J are TRBV27 and TRBJ1-2, with a tentative D call TRBD1 (6 bases). This CDR3 has 12 residues. The germline V gene encodes CDR1 MNHEY and CDR2 SMNVEV (reference sequence). V lost 6 bases and J lost 7, with 12 bases in between.

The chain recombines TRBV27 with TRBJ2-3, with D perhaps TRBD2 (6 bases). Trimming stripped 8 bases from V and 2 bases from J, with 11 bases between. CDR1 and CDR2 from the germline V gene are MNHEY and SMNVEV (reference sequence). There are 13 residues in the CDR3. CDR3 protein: CASRDSYTDTQYF. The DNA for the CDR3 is TGTGCCAGCCGGGACTCTTACACAGATACGCAGTATTTT.

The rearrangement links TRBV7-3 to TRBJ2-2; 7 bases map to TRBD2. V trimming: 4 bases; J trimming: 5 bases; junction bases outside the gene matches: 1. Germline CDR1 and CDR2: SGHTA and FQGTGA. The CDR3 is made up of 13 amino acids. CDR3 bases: TGTGCCAGCAGCTCGCGGGGGACCGGGGAGCTGTTTTTT. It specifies CASSSRGTGELFF.

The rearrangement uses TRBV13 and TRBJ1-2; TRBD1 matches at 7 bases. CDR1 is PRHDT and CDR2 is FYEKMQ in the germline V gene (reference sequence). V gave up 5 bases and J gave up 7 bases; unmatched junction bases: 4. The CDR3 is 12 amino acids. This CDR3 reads CASSPRQGGYTF. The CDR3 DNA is TGTGCCAGCAGCCCTAGACAGGGTGGCTACACCTTC.

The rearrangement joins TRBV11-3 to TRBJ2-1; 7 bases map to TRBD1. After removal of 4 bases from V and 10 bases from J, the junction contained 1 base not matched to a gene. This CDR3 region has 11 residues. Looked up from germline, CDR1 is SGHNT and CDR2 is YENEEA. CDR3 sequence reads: CASSSTGEQFF. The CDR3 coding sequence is TGTGCCAGCAGCTCGACAGGGGAGCAGTTCTTC.

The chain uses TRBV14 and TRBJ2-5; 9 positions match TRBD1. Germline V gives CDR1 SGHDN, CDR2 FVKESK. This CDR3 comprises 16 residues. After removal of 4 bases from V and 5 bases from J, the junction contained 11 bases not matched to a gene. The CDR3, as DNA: TGTGCCAGCAGCCGGAGACCGGGACAGGGAGTGGAGACCCAGTACTTC. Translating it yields CASSRRPGQGVETQYF.